A selection of T cell receptor beta chains follows, all from one sample in a study of cytomegalovirus exposure and HLA in healthy donors. Clones were sequenced by immunoSEQ multiplex PCR, and TCRdb holds only the in-frame ones, with some missing. The sample yields under 130,000 clones, roughly 77% seen once. Sequencing was carried out using PBMCs. All receptors come from a woman aged 18-29 years in good health and CMV-seropositive. Each CDR3 is given with its conserved first and last residue. A D gene is named only where the DNA matches it firmly. Only some rows state a clone size, as once, few, many or a class for expanded clones.

CASSAQGSNEKLFF	TGTGCCAGCAGCGCCCAGGGGTCGAACGAAAAACTGTTTTTT	14	TRBV9	TRBJ1-4	-	-
CASNKQGASNSPLHF	TGTGCCAGCAACAAACAGGGGGCAAGTAATTCACCCCTCCACTTT	15	TRBV6-5	TRBJ1-6	-	TRBD1
CASSLAGVDEKLFF	TGTGCCAGCAGCTTGGCAGGGGTTGATGAAAAACTGTTTTTT	14	TRBV5-4	TRBJ1-4	-	-
CASSLTLGVGQPQHF	TGTGCCAGCAGCCTCACTCTAGGGGTCGGTCAGCCCCAGCATTTT	15	TRBV7-6	TRBJ1-5	-	-
CASCRDRGLSYEQYF	TGTGCCAGCTGCAGGGACAGGGGACTTTCCTACGAGCAGTACTTC	15	TRBV5-6	TRBJ2-7	-	TRBD1
CASTGPGANSYEQYF	TGTGCCAGTACAGGTCCAGGGGCTAACTCCTACGAGCAGTACTTC	15	TRBV19	TRBJ2-7	-	-
CASSESPQGANSPLHF	TGTGCCAGCAGTGAAAGCCCCCAGGGGGCAAATTCACCCCTCCACTTT	16	TRBV2	TRBJ1-6	once	TRBD1
CASSLRTAADTQYF	TGTGCCAGCAGCCTCAGGACAGCTGCAGATACGCAGTATTTT	14	TRBV4-2	TRBJ2-3	-	-
CASRTEGTGGTYEQYF	TGTGCCAGCAGGACCGAGGGGACAGGGGGGACCTACGAGCAGTACTTC	16	TRBV7-8	TRBJ2-7	-	TRBD1
CASSQGPGTENEKLFF	TGCGCCAGCAGCCAAGGGCCCGGGACAGAAAATGAAAAACTGTTTTTT	16	TRBV4-3	TRBJ1-4	-	TRBD1
CASSSGSAYNEQFF	TGTGCCAGCAGTAGCGGGAGCGCCTACAATGAGCAGTTCTTC	14	TRBV2	TRBJ2-1	-	TRBD2
CASSLSLKNTGELFF	TGTGCCAGCAGCCTCTCGTTAAAAAACACCGGGGAGCTGTTTTTT	15	TRBV7-9	TRBJ2-2	-	-
CASSITGRDYGYTF	TGTGCCAGTAGTATTACGGGCAGGGATTATGGCTACACCTTC	14	TRBV19	TRBJ1-2	-	-
CATQDRFSNQPQHF	TGTGCCACCCAGGACAGATTTAGCAATCAGCCCCAGCATTTT	14	TRBV6-5	TRBJ1-5	once	-
CASSLGAGGYNEQFF	TGTGCCAGCAGCTTAGGAGCGGGAGGATACAATGAGCAGTTCTTC	15	TRBV7-2	TRBJ2-1	-	TRBD2
CASSEGRASYEQYF	TGTGCCAGCAGTGAAGGGCGGGCATCCTACGAGCAGTACTTC	14	TRBV2	TRBJ2-7	few	-
CASSQAPRARIGATEAFF	TGCGCCAGCAGCCAAGCTCCCCGGGCTCGAATAGGGGCCACTGAAGCTTTCTTT	18	TRBV4-1	TRBJ1-1	few	-
CASSSHSTDTQYF	TGTGCCAGCAGCTCGCACTCCACAGATACGCAGTATTTT	13	TRBV9	TRBJ2-3	-	-
CASSKGDLRTTSYGYTF	TGTGCCAGCAGCAAAGGGGACTTGAGGACAACTAGCTATGGCTACACCTTC	17	TRBV21-1	TRBJ1-2	-	-
CASSSPGASTNTQYF	TGTGCCAGCAGCTCCCCTGGGGCCTCCACAAATACGCAGTATTTT	15	TRBV7-9	TRBJ2-3	-	-
CAINSRGGQETQYF	TGTGCCATCAACTCACGGGGGGGCCAAGAGACCCAGTACTTC	14	TRBV10-3	TRBJ2-5	-	TRBD2
CASRGHLVETQYF	TGTGCCAGCAGGGGGCACCTAGTGGAGACCCAGTACTTC	13	TRBV6-1	TRBJ2-5	-	-
CASSTRGGYGYTF	TGTGCCAGCAGTACCAGGGGCGGGTATGGCTACACCTTC	13	TRBV2	TRBJ1-2	-	-
CASRAGGQETQYF	TGTGCCAGCAGAGCGGGGGGCCAAGAGACCCAGTACTTC	13	TRBV6-1	TRBJ2-5	-	TRBD2
CAISGVAGGETQYF	TGTGCCATCAGCGGAGTAGCGGGGGGAGAGACCCAGTACTTC	14	TRBV10-3	TRBJ2-5	once	TRBD2
CASSPRTVEEKLFF	TGTGCCAGCTCACCACGCACAGTAGAAGAAAAACTGTTTTTT	14	TRBV18	TRBJ1-4	-	-
CASSPLRDFSYEQYF	TGCGCCAGCAGCCCCCTAAGGGACTTCTCCTACGAGCAGTACTTC	15	TRBV5-1	TRBJ2-7	-	-
CASSYSLRTGGPSYNSPLHF	TGTGCCAGCAGTTACTCTCTCCGGACAGGGGGCCCATCCTATAATTCACCCCTCCACTTT	20	TRBV27	TRBJ1-6	-	TRBD1
CASSVGRVGRETQYF	TGTGCCAGCAGCGTAGGGCGGGTCGGTAGGGAGACCCAGTACTTC	15	TRBV9	TRBJ2-5	-	-
CASSPGQGIYEQYF	TGTGCCAGCAGCCCGGGACAGGGGATCTACGAGCAGTACTTC	14	TRBV16	TRBJ2-7	-	TRBD1
CASSITYRGLAGGVGNEQFF	TGCGCCAGCAGCATCACGTATAGGGGACTAGCGGGAGGTGTGGGCAATGAGCAGTTCTTC	20	TRBV5-1	TRBJ2-1	few	TRBD2
CASSQENRYGYTF	TGCGCCAGCAGCCAAGAAAACAGATACGGCTACACCTTC	13	TRBV4-3	TRBJ1-2	-	-
CASSVVGGVDGYTF	TGTGCCAGCAGCGTAGTCGGGGGTGTCGATGGCTACACCTTC	14	TRBV9	TRBJ1-2	few	-
CASTPRYSSYEQYF	TGTGCCAGTACCCCCCGATACAGTTCCTACGAGCAGTACTTC	14	TRBV19	TRBJ2-7	-	-
CASSLVALAYEQYF	TGTGCCAGCAGCTTAGTCGCCCTTGCCTACGAGCAGTACTTC	14	TRBV7-8	TRBJ2-7	-	-
CASSARDSGISTQYF	TGTGCCAGCAGTGCTCGGGACTCCGGAATAAGTACCCAGTACTTC	15	TRBV6-1	TRBJ2-5	few	-
CASSFQGTGPYEQYF	TGTGCCAGCAGCTTCCAGGGGACGGGACCCTACGAGCAGTACTTC	15	TRBV5-6	TRBJ2-7	-	-
CASSDSGLGTDTQYF	TGTGCCAGCAGTGACTCCGGACTCGGCACAGATACGCAGTATTTT	15	TRBV6-4	TRBJ2-3	medium-sized	-
CASSLNVVVNEQFF	TGTGCCAGCAGCTTAAATGTGGTAGTTAATGAGCAGTTCTTC	14	TRBV11-3	TRBJ2-1	-	-
CSVEDPTGVGAFF	TGCAGCGTTGAAGACCCTACAGGGGTTGGGGCTTTCTTT	13	TRBV29-1	TRBJ1-1	few	TRBD1
CASSESGLAAYNEQFF	TGTGCCAGCAGTGAGAGTGGACTAGCGGCCTACAATGAGCAGTTCTTC	16	TRBV6-4	TRBJ2-1	-	TRBD2
CASSSGQGPNQPQHF	TGTGCCAGCAGCTCCGGACAGGGCCCAAATCAGCCCCAGCATTTT	15	TRBV27	TRBJ1-5	-	TRBD1
CASSQDSSRRTGELFF	TGCGCCAGCAGCCAAGATAGTAGCCGGAGGACCGGGGAGCTGTTTTTT	16	TRBV4-3	TRBJ2-2	-	-
CASSLTSGGAWEQYF	TGTGCCAGCAGTCTCACTAGCGGGGGGGCTTGGGAGCAGTACTTC	15	TRBV27	TRBJ2-7	-	TRBD2
CASSSGTSGRPQYF	TGTGCCAGCAGCTCCGGGACTAGCGGGAGACCGCAGTACTTC	14	TRBV6-5	TRBJ2-7	-	TRBD2
CASSLETGASVYEQYF	TGTGCCAGCAGCCTCGAGACAGGGGCCTCGGTATACGAGCAGTACTTC	16	TRBV11-2	TRBJ2-7	few	TRBD1
CAVGQGWGNQPQHF	TGTGCCGTGGGACAGGGTTGGGGCAATCAGCCCCAGCATTTT	14	TRBV10-3	TRBJ1-5	once	TRBD1